This passage covers 5 T cell receptor beta chains from one sample sequenced in a study of shared clonotypes between healthy human individuals. CD45RO-negative cells were positively selected for CCR7, leaving out terminally differentiated effector memory CD45RA+ cells. Only in-frame clones appear in the TCRdb table, and some are missing; sequencing was by immunoSEQ multiplex PCR. The sample lists around 2,000,000 clones; about 94% were seen once. The sequenced sample was naive CD8+ T cells sorted from blood. Receptors originate from a man between 18 and 29 years old in good health.

This sequence joins TRBV11-2 and TRBJ2-3; D gene uncertain. The CDR3 is 15 residues long. Per the germline V gene, CDR1 is SGHAT and CDR2 is FQNNGV. The ends were cut back, 0 bases at V and 6 bases at J, with 13 bases in the middle. The CDR3 nucleotides read TGTGCCAGCAGCTTAGATCCAGGCCACGGGGATACGCAGTATTTT. This encodes CASSLDPGHGDTQYF.

The V call is TRBV7-9, the J call TRBJ1-2, with a possible D match to TRBD1 (6 bases). Germline V gives CDR1 SEHNR, CDR2 FQNEAQ (reference sequence). The CDR3 runs to 13 residues. Trimming removed 5 bases from V and 5 bases from J, with 12 bases in between. The CDR3 spells CASSPEGEYGYTF. The CDR3 region has the DNA TGTGCCAGCAGCCCCGAGGGGGAATATGGCTACACCTTC.

The rearrangement links TRBV27 to TRBJ2-1; weak D call: TRBD2 (5 bases). This CDR3 has 13 amino acids. CDR1 MNHEY and CDR2 SMNVEV come from the germline V gene (reference sequence). Trimming removed 4 bases at V and 5 bases at J, with 9 bases between. CDR3 residues: CASSSDWNNEQFF. DNA for the CDR3: TGTGCCAGCAGTTCGGACTGGAACAATGAGCAGTTCTTC.

The genes are TRBV5-6 and TRBJ2-1, with 11 bases that match TRBD2. Per the germline V gene, CDR1 is SGHDT and CDR2 is YYEEEE. The V and J ends lost 4 bases and 6 bases, in that order; junction bases with no gene match: 12. The CDR3 consists of 17 residues. The CDR3 loop is CASSQRLAGLLINEQFF. The CDR3 nucleotides are TGTGCCAGCAGCCAGAGACTAGCGGGACTATTAATCAATGAGCAGTTCTTC.

The chain uses TRBV28 and TRBJ2-7, with 7 bases aligning to TRBD1. V was clipped by 6 bases and J by 4 bases; unmatched bases: 15. Germline V CDR1 and CDR2: MDHEN, SYDVKM. CDR3 length equals 16 residues. This CDR3 reads CASSPLTGQEDYEQYF. In DNA form, the CDR3 reads TGTGCCAGCAGCCCGCTGACCGGACAGGAGGATTACGAGCAGTACTTC.